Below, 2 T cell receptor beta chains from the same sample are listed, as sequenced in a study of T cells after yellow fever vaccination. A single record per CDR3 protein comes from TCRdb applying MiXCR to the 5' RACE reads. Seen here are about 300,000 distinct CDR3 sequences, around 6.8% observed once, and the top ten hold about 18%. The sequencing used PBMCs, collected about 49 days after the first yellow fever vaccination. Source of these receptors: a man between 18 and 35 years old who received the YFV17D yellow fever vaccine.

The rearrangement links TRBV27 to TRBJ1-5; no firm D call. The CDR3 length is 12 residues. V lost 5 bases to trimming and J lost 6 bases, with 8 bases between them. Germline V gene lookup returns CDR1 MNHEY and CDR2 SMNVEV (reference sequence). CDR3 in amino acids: CASSPRCQPQHF. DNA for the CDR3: TGTGCCAGCAGTCCCCGTTGTCAGCCCCAGCATTTT.

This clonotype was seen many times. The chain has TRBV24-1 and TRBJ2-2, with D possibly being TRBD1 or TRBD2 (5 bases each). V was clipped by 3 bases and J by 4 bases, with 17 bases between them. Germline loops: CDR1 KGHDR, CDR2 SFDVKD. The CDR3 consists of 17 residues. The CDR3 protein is CATSDTFYAGSTGELFF. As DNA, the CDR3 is TGTGCCACCAGTGATACATTTTACGCAGGGAGCACCGGGGAGCTGTTTTTT.